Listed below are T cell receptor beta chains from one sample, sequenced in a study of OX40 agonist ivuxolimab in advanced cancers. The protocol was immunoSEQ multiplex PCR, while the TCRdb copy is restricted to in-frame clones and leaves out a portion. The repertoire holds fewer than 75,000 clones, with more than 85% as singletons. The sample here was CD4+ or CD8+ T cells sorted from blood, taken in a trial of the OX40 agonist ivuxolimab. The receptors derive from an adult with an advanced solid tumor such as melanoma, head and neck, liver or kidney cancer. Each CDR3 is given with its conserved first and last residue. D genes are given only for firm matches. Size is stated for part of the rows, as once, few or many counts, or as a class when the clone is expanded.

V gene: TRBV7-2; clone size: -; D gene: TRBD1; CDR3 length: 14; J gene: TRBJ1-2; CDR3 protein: CASSAGHRGGGYTF; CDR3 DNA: TGTGCCAGCAGCGCCGGGCACAGGGGGGGAGGCTACACCTTC
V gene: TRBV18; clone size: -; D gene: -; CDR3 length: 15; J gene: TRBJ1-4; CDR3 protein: CASSPYGNYNEKLFF; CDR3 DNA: TGTGCCAGCTCACCCTACGGGAACTATAATGAAAAACTGTTTTTT
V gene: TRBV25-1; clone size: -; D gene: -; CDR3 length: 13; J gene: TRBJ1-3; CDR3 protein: CASSPDPGNTIYF; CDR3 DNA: TGTGCCAGCAGCCCTGACCCCGGAAACACCATATATTTT
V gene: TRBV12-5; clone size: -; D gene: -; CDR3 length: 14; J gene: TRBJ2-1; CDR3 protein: CASGLRDGQNEQFF; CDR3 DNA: TGTGCTAGTGGTTTGCGGGACGGCCAGAATGAGCAGTTCTTC
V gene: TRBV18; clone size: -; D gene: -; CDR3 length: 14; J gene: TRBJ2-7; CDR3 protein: CTSSPPPASYEQYF; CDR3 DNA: TGTACCAGCTCACCACCGCCGGCCTCCTACGAGCAGTACTTC
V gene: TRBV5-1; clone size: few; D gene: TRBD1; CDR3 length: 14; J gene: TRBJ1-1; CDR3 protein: CASSLQGDGTEAFF; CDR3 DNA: TGCGCCAGCAGCTTACAGGGGGACGGCACTGAAGCTTTCTTT
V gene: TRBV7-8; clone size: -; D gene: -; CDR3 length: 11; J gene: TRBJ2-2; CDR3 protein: CASSLVWELFF; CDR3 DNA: TGTGCCAGCAGCCTGGTTTGGGAGCTGTTTTTT
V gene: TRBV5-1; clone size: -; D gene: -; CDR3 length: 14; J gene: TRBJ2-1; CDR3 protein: CASSLGGSNNEQFF; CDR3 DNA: TGCGCCAGCAGTCTGGGGGGCAGTAACAATGAGCAGTTCTTC
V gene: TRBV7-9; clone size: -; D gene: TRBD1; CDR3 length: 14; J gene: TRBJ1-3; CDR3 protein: CASSAGTGVHTIYF; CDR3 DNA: TGTGCCAGCAGCGCCGGGACAGGGGTACACACCATATATTTT
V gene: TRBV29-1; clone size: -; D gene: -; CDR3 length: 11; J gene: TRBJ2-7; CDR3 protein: CSLPRAYEQYF; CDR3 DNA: TGCAGTCTCCCGCGGGCCTACGAGCAGTACTTC
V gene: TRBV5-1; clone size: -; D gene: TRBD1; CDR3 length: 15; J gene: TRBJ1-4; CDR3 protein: CASSLAGTEFRELFF; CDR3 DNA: TGCGCCAGCAGCTTGGCCGGGACAGAATTTAGGGAACTGTTTTTT
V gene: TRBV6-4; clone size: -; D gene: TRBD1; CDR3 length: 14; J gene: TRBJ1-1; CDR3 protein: CASSKGQGNTEAFF; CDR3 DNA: TGTGCCAGCAGTAAGGGACAGGGGAACACTGAAGCTTTCTTT
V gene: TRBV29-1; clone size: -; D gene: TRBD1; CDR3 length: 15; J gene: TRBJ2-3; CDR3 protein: CSVGSLRGRADTQYF; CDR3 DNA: TGCAGCGTTGGTTCCCTAAGGGGGCGCGCAGATACGCAGTATTTT
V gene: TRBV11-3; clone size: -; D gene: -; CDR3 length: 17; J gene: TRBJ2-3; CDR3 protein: CASSLAGQGGGTDTQYF; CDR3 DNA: TGTGCCAGCAGCTTAGCGGGCCAGGGAGGCGGCACAGATACGCAGTATTTT
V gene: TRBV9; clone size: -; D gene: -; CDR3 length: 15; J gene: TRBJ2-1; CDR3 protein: CASSVYGRSYNEQFF; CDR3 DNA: TGTGCCAGCAGCGTTTACGGGAGATCCTACAATGAGCAGTTCTTC
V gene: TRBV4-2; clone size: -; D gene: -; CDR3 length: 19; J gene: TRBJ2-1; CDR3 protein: CASSLRRGAGTSNYNEQFF; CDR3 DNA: TGTGCCAGCAGCCTAAGAAGGGGGGCTGGTACTAGCAACTACAATGAGCAGTTCTTC